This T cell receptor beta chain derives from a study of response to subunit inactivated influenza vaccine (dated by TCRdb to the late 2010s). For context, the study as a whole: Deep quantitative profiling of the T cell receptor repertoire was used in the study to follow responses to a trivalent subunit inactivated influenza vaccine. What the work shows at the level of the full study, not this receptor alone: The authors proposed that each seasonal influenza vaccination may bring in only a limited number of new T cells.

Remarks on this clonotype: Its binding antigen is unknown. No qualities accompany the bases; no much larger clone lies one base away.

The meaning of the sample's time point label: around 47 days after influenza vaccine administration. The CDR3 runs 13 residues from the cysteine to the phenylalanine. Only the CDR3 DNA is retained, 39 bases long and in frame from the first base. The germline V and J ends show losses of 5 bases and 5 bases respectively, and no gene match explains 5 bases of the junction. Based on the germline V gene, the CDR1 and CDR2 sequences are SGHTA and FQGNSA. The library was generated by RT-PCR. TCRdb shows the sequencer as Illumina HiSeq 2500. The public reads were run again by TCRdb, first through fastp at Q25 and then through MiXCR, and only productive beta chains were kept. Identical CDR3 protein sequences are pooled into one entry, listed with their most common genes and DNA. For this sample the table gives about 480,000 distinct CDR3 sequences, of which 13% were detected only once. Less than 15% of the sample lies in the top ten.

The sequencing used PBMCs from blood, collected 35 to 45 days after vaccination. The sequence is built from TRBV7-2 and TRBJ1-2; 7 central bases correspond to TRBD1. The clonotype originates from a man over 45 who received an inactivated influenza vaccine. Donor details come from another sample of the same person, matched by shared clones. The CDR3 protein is CASSETGLYGYTF. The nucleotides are TGTGCCAGCAGCGAGACAGGGCTATATGGCTACACCTTC.